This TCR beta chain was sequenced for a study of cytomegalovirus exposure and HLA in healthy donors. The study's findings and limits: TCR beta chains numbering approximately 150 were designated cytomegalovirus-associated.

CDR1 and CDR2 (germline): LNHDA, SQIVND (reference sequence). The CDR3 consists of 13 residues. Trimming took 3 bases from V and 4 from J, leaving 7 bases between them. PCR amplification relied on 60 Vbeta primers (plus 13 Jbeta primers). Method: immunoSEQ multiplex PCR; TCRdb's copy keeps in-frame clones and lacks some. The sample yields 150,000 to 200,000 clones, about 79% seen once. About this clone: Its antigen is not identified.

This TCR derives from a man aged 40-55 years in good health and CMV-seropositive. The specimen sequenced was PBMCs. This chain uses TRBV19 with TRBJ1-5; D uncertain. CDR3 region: CASSITANQPQHF. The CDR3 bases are TGTGCCAGTAGTATTACAGCAAATCAGCCCCAGCATTTT.